These 32 T cell receptor beta chains share one sample of origin, sequenced in a study of blood T cell repertoires in COVID-19. The repertoire was sequenced with immunoSEQ multiplex PCR; TCRdb's copy has only in-frame clones and lacks some. This table has about 380,000 clones, 88% appearing once. The sample comprised PBMCs or T cells enriched from blood (not recorded which). These TCRs come from a woman in her late teens or twenties who had recovered from COVID-19.

The chain's CDR3 is CASSFKARGYF. The CDR3 DNA follows: TGTGCCAGCAGTTTTAAAGCTCGGGGGTATTTT. The chain recombines TRBV28 with TRBJ2-3; TRBD2 might be the D (5 bases). CDR1 is MDHEN and CDR2 is SYDVKM in the germline V gene. The V end was cut by 3 bases, the J end by 14 bases, with 12 bases between. The CDR3 sequence is 11 residues long.

The J gene is TRBJ1-6, the V gene TRBV6-5, with a weak D call TRBD1 (6 bases). The ends were cut back, 6 bases at V and 4 bases at J, with 7 bases in the middle. Germline V gene sequence: CDR1 MNHEY, CDR2 SVGAGI. CDR3 length: 13 amino acids. The CDR3 nucleotides are TGTGCCAGCAGGGACAGATATAATTCACCCCTCCACTTT. Its protein product is CASRDRYNSPLHF.

This clone has just a few counts. The V and J genes are TRBV28 and TRBJ1-2; D gene unclear. Germline V gives CDR1 MDHEN, CDR2 SYDVKM. The CDR3 is 13 amino acids. V was pared by 7 bases and J by 4 bases, with 13 bases between. The CDR3 DNA reads TGTGCCAGCACCCACGCCCGGTCCTATGGCTACACCTTC. The encoded protein is CASTHARSYGYTF.

The J gene is TRBJ2-1, the V gene TRBV6-2 or TRBV6-3; 10 bases agree with TRBD2. Germline loops: CDR1 MNHEY, CDR2 SVGEGT. V was clipped by 2 bases and J by 6 bases; unmatched bases: 19. The CDR3 contains 20 residues. The CDR3: CASSYDLGLARRGGRNEQFF. The CDR3 DNA reads TGTGCCAGCAGTTACGATTTGGGACTAGCGAGGAGAGGGGGACGCAATGAGCAGTTCTTC.

The chain recombines TRBV7-9 with TRBJ1-3, with 9 bases identical to TRBD1. The CDR3 loop spans 15 amino acids. V trimming: 5 bases; J trimming: 8 bases; junction bases outside the gene matches: 10. Per the germline V gene, CDR1 is SEHNR and CDR2 is FQNEAQ (reference sequence). CDR3 in amino acids: CASSPGTGSRYTIYF. CDR3 sequence (DNA): TGTGCCAGCAGCCCAGGGACAGGGAGTCGGTACACCATATATTTT. The full variable domain, with the rest looked up from reference TRBV7-9 and TRBJ1-3, is DTGVSQNPRHKITKRGQNVTFRCDPISEHNRLYWYRQTLGQGPEFLTYFQNEAQLEKSRLLSDRFSAERPKGSFSTLEIQRTEQGDSAMYLCASSPGTGSRYTIYFGEGSWLTVV.

There are many counts of this clone. V and J are TRBV6-5 and TRBJ2-2, with D unclear. Trimming stripped 2 bases from V and 1 base from J, with 11 bases between. The CDR3 runs 16 residues. Germline CDR1 and CDR2: MNHEY and SVGAGI. The CDR3 DNA sequence: TGTGCCAGCAGTTACGGCGGCCTACAGAACACCGGGGAGCTGTTTTTT. Amino acids: CASSYGGLQNTGELFF.

The chain joins TRBV30 to TRBJ1-5; D is undetermined. V lost 5 bases and J 0 bases, leaving 14 bases between the germline ends. The CDR3 contains 15 residues. Germline CDR1 GTSNPN, CDR2 SVGIG (reference sequence). Here the CDR3 DNA reads TGTGCCTGGGCCCCCGGGGTCTATAGCAATCAGCCCCAGCATTTT. This sequence encodes CAWAPGVYSNQPQHF.

The chain recombines TRBV6-5 with TRBJ1-5; TRBD1 agrees at 10 bases. The CDR3 is 12 residues long. Trimming took 8 bases from V and 5 from J; bases not matched to a gene: 0. From germline, CDR1 is MNHEY and CDR2 SVGAGI. This CDR3 is CASGTGDQPQHF. The CDR3 DNA follows: TGTGCCAGCGGGACAGGGGATCAGCCCCAGCATTTT.

This chain joins TRBV5-5 and TRBJ2-5, with TRBD1 as a possible D gene (6 bases). Deletions cut 3 bases from V and 4 bases from J, with 13 bases between. The CDR3 runs to 14 residues. Germline-derived CDR1 and CDR2 are SGHKS and YYEKEE (reference sequence). CDR3 loop: CASSSVGGGETQYF. CDR3 DNA sequence: TGTGCCAGCAGCTCGGTTGGGGGCGGAGAGACCCAGTACTTC.

The chain uses TRBV28 and TRBJ2-7, with D hard to call. The CDR3 sequence is 11 residues long. The V end lost 3 bases, the J end lost 4 bases, and 4 bases lay between the germline ends. The V gene's germline CDR1 is MDHEN and CDR2 SYDVKM. DNA of the CDR3: TGTGCCAGCAGTTTTCGTTACGAGCAGTACTTC. It is translated as CASSFRYEQYF.

This sequence joins TRBV7-8 and TRBJ1-6, with 7 bases that match TRBD1. With 5 bases clipped from V and 6 bases from J, the junction kept 7 bases outside the gene matches. Germline CDR1 SGHVS, CDR2 FQNEAQ. The CDR3 covers 15 residues. The CDR3 DNA sequence: TGTGCCAGCAGCGTTTCAGGGGGGTTTAATTCACCCCTCCACTTT. Protein product: CASSVSGGFNSPLHF.

The chain employs TRBV10-3 and TRBJ1-2; D is uncertain. CDR3 length equals 15 residues. The V end lost 0 bases, the J end lost 3 bases, and 11 bases lay between the germline ends. Germline assignment: CDR1 ENHRY and CDR2 SYGVKD. CDR3 DNA sequence: TGTGCCATCAGTGAGTCGATTCGGGGTGACTATGGCTACACCTTC. This gives the protein CAISESIRGDYGYTF.

The V gene is TRBV24-1, the J gene TRBJ1-1, with D tentatively TRBD1 (6 bases). Germline CDR1 reads KGHDR; CDR2 reads SFDVKD. The CDR3 totals 13 residues. V dropped 7 bases and J dropped 1 base, with 9 bases sitting between them. The CDR3 coding sequence is TGTGCCACCAGAGCGACAGGGAACACTGAAGCTTTCTTT. This translates into CATRATGNTEAFF.

The chain recombines TRBV7-8 with TRBJ1-5; D uncertain. CDR3 size: 13 residues. V was pared by 3 bases and J by 4 bases, with 7 bases between. Germline CDR1 is SGHVS and CDR2 is FQNEAQ. Here the CDR3 reads CASSLGPNQPQHF. DNA of the CDR3: TGTGCCAGCAGCTTGGGCCCTAATCAGCCCCAGCATTTT.

The chain couples TRBV7-8 to TRBJ1-6, with 7 bases identical to TRBD1. This CDR3 is built from 17 residues. V shed 1 base and J 2 bases; nucleotides not matched to a gene: 5. Germline loops: CDR1 SGHVS, CDR2 FQNEAQ. CDR3 nucleotides: TGTGCCAGCAGCTTAGTGGGCAGGGGGACCTATAATTCACCCCTCCACTTT. Residues: CASSLVGRGTYNSPLHF.

This clone was found a few times. This CDR3 is CASSQGPYSTDTQYF. DNA of the CDR3: TGCGCCAGCAGCCAAGGGCCATATAGCACAGATACGCAGTATTTT. The chain recombines TRBV4-1 with TRBJ2-3; D not certain. Looked up from germline, CDR1 is MGHRA and CDR2 is YSYEKL. The V and J ends lost 1 base and 0 bases respectively, with 8 bases between them. CDR3 length: 15 amino acids.

The CDR3: CASRRDRGQTDTQYF. CDR3 bases: TGTGCCAGTAGGCGGGACAGGGGCCAGACAGATACGCAGTATTTT. V and J are TRBV19 and TRBJ2-3, with 10 nucleotides matching TRBD1. The CDR3 covers 15 residues. CDR1 and CDR2 from the germline V gene are LNHDA and SQIVND (reference sequence). Germline trimming cut 6 bases from V and 3 bases from J; bases unmatched to any gene: 6.

V and J are TRBV27 and TRBJ1-1, with 8 bases matching TRBD1. Germline loops: CDR1 MNHEY, CDR2 SMNVEV (reference sequence). J lost 7 bases, V lost 3 bases, and 19 bases had no gene match. CDR3 length: 18 residues. This chain's CDR3 is CASSFLTLDRAGRSEAFF. In nucleotides, the CDR3 is TGTGCCAGCAGTTTCTTGACTCTGGACAGGGCGGGGAGAAGTGAAGCTTTCTTT.

As for this clone: Other nucleotide sequences in the sample specify the same CDR3. The V call is TRBV18, the J call TRBJ1-1; TRBD1 might be the D (5 bases). The germline gives CDR1 KGHSH, CDR2 LQKENI. CDR3 length: 13 amino acids. Trimming took off 5 bases at V and 2 bases at J, with 9 bases between the two ends. CDR3 sequence reads: CASSSDRNTEAFF. Here the CDR3 DNA reads TGTGCCAGCTCATCCGACAGAAACACTGAAGCTTTCTTT.

A single count supports this clone. CDR3 in amino acids: CASSLRGQGLMNTEAFF. DNA of the CDR3: TGTGCCAGCAGCTTAAGAGGCCAGGGGCTCATGAACACTGAAGCTTTCTTT. This sequence joins TRBV5-6 and TRBJ1-1; weak D call: TRBD1 (6 bases). V was clipped by 2 bases and J by 0 bases, with 17 bases between them. The CDR3 is 17 amino acids. The germline V gene encodes CDR1 SGHDT and CDR2 YYEEEE.

This chain connects TRBV6-5 to TRBJ2-1; no clear D gene. V lost 0 bases, J lost 7 bases, and 10 bases lay in between. The CDR3 runs 14 residues. Germline V lookup: CDR1 MNHEY, CDR2 SVGAGI. CDR3 sequence: CASSYSPYRNEQFF. CDR3 nucleotides: TGTGCCAGCAGTTACTCACCCTACCGGAATGAGCAGTTCTTC.

The V gene is TRBV2, the J gene TRBJ2-2, with D possibly matching TRBD2 (6 bases). Trimming stripped 2 bases from V and 0 bases from J, with 10 bases between. The CDR3 totals 16 residues. Germline V gene lookup returns CDR1 SNHLY and CDR2 FYNNEI. The CDR3 loop is CASSERAGPNTGELFF. The CDR3 bases are TGTGCCAGCAGTGAAAGGGCGGGACCGAACACCGGGGAGCTGTTTTTT.

The rearrangement uses TRBV28 and TRBJ1-5; possible D gene TRBD1, 5 bases. Between the trimmed V and J ends, which lost 3 bases and 2 bases, there was a span of 17 bases. The CDR3 runs to 17 residues. Germline V gives CDR1 MDHEN, CDR2 SYDVKM. DNA of the CDR3: TGTGCCAGCAGTTTTATCGGGGGTCCGGTGGGCAATCAGCCCCAGCATTTT. It translates to CASSFIGGPVGNQPQHF.

This chain connects TRBV3-1 (or the pseudogene TRBV3-2) to TRBJ2-1; TRBD1 matches 7 bases. The J segment lost 3 bases and the V segment lost 4 bases, leaving 6 bases of the junction unmatched. CDR3 length: 15 amino acids. The germline CDR1 and CDR2 sequences are LGHDT and YNNKEL (reference sequence). CDR3 region: CASSPKGAIYNEQFF. DNA for the CDR3: TGTGCCAGCAGCCCCAAGGGGGCAATCTACAATGAGCAGTTCTTC.

J is TRBJ2-7 and V is TRBV20-1; no clear D. Trimming cost V 3 bases and J 4 bases, with 7 bases left between them. The length of the CDR3 is 11 residues. The germline gives CDR1 DFQATT, CDR2 SNEGSKA (reference sequence). Here the CDR3 reads CSARTSYEQYF. CDR3 coding DNA: TGCAGTGCTAGGACATCTTACGAGCAGTACTTC.

V usage is TRBV27 and J usage is TRBJ1-6; D is undetermined. Germline lookup yields CDR1 MNHEY and CDR2 SMNVEV (reference sequence). The CDR3 runs to 13 residues. With 0 bases removed from V and 7 bases from J, the gap between germline ends came to 4 bases. CDR3 nucleotides: TGTGCCAGCAGTTTATCCTTAAATTCACCCCTCCACTTT. Its translation: CASSLSLNSPLHF.

The chain couples TRBV10-2 to TRBJ2-7, with TRBD1 matching over 9 bases. The V segment lost 4 bases and the J segment 3 bases; nucleotides outside the gene matches: 1. CDR1 WSHSY and CDR2 SAAADI come from the germline V gene. The CDR3 has 13 residues. The CDR3 spells CASSVDRGYEQYF. In nucleotides, the CDR3 is TGCGCCAGCAGTGTGGACAGGGGCTACGAGCAGTACTTC.

V and J are TRBV1 and TRBJ1-6; the table's D call TRBD1 went unverified against the DNA. TRBV1 is a listed pseudogene. The CDR3 runs to 18 residues. The CDR3: CTSSQVDRPSSYNSPLHF. The CDR3 DNA follows: TGCACCAGCAGCCAAGTTGACAGGCCCAGCTCCTATAATTCACCCCTCCACTTT.

The V and J genes are TRBV9 and TRBJ2-5; D is undetermined. V lost 2 bases, J lost 4 bases, and 9 bases lay in between. The CDR3 has 13 residues. Germline V gives CDR1 SGDLS, CDR2 YYNGEE. CDR3 DNA sequence: TGTGCCAGCAGCGTGGCCTCAAGAGAGACCCAGTACTTC. It codes for CASSVASRETQYF.

The chain carries TRBV19 and TRBJ1-5, with unresolved D. The CDR3 is 15 amino acids. Trimming pared 6 bases from V and 0 bases from J, leaving 12 bases between. Germline lookup yields CDR1 LNHDA and CDR2 SQIVND (reference sequence). The CDR3 sequence is CASSTSGYSNQPQHF. In nucleotides, the CDR3 is TGTGCCAGTAGCACCAGCGGATATAGCAATCAGCCCCAGCATTTT.

This sequence joins TRBV15 and TRBJ2-2, with 11 positions matching TRBD1. CDR3 length equals 14 residues. CDR1 LNHNV and CDR2 YYDKDF come from the germline V gene (reference sequence). Trimming at V came to 9 bases and at J to 3 bases, leaving 3 bases not matched to a gene. The CDR3 protein is CATQGQGDTGELFF. CDR3 bases: TGTGCCACGCAGGGACAGGGGGACACCGGGGAGCTGTTTTTT.

The chain carries TRBV6-2 or TRBV6-3 and TRBJ1-4, with 7 nucleotides matching TRBD1. The CDR3 loop spans 15 amino acids. Germline CDR1 and CDR2: MNHEY and SVGEGT. J gave up 8 bases and V 2 bases, and 8 bases lay outside the gene matches. For the CDR3, the DNA is TGTGCCAGCAGTTACCACCACAGGGGCGGGGAAAAACTGTTTTTT. Translated, it gives CASSYHHRGGEKLFF.